Below, 26 T cell receptor beta chains from the same sample are listed, as sequenced in a study of cytomegalovirus exposure and HLA in healthy donors. The PCR had 60 Vbeta and 13 Jbeta primers. The data were produced by immunoSEQ multiplex PCR, yet TCRdb's version contains in-frame clones alone and is incomplete. Here the sample table reports just over 80,000 clones. The sequencing input was PBMCs. All receptors derive from a woman younger than 45 in good health and CMV-seronegative.

This chain joins TRBV7-9 and TRBJ1-2; 7 bases are a match to TRBD1. This CDR3 contains 14 residues. J was trimmed by 4 bases and V by 4 bases; bases with no gene match: 6. Per the germline V gene, CDR1 is SEHNR and CDR2 is FQNEAQ (reference sequence). The CDR3 is CASSSTGSFYGYTF. The CDR3 DNA follows: TGTGCCAGCAGCTCGACAGGGTCTTTCTATGGCTACACCTTC.

CDR3 loop: CAWKGGLNTEAFF. CDR3 bases: TGTGCCTGGAAAGGGGGTCTGAACACTGAAGCTTTCTTT. The V call is TRBV30, the J call TRBJ1-1; perhaps TRBD1 as D (6 bases). The CDR3 is 13 amino acids. In germline, CDR1 is GTSNPN, CDR2 SVGIG (reference sequence). The V gene lost 4 bases and the J gene lost 0 bases, with 9 bases spanning the gap. The whole variable domain, filled in from reference TRBV30 and TRBJ1-1, reads SQTIHQWPATLVQPVGSPLSLECTVEGTSNPNLYWYRQAAGRGLQLLFYSVGIGQISSEVPQNLSASRPQDRQFILSSKKLLLSDSGFYLCAWKGGLNTEAFFGQGTRLTVV.

The chain carries TRBV4-1 and TRBJ1-1, with a tentative D call TRBD1 (5 bases). The CDR3 runs 15 residues. The V end lost 2 bases, the J end lost 2 bases, and 12 bases lay between the germline ends. Germline V gene lookup returns CDR1 MGHRA and CDR2 YSYEKL. In nucleotides, the CDR3 is TGCGCCAGCAGCCAATTGTCAGGGCCTAACACTGAAGCTTTCTTT. As protein: CASSQLSGPNTEAFF.

The rearrangement joins TRBV27 to TRBJ1-4; D gene uncertain. CDR1 is MNHEY and CDR2 is SMNVEV in the germline V gene (reference sequence). This CDR3 region has 16 residues. The V gene lost 7 bases and the J gene lost 5 bases, with 20 bases spanning the gap. CDR3 loop: CASTSSPGRPNEKLFF. CDR3 coding DNA: TGTGCCAGCACCAGTTCCCCGGGGAGGCCGAATGAAAAACTGTTTTTT.

The chain couples TRBV7-9 to TRBJ2-2; tentative D call: TRBD1 (5 bases). Trimming pared 7 bases from V and 7 bases from J, leaving 13 bases between. Germline loops: CDR1 SEHNR, CDR2 FQNEAQ (reference sequence). The CDR3 is 13 amino acids. The CDR3 spells CASMAGNIGELFF. DNA for the CDR3: TGTGCCAGCATGGCAGGGAATATCGGGGAGCTGTTTTTT.

The rearrangement uses TRBV4-1 and TRBJ2-2; D remains ambiguous. Trimming pared 3 bases from V and 3 bases from J, leaving 8 bases between. This CDR3 is built from 14 residues. Germline V gene lookup returns CDR1 MGHRA and CDR2 YSYEKL. In DNA, the CDR3 is TGCGCCAGCAGCCAGGTGACACACACCGGGGAGCTGTTTTTT. It codes for CASSQVTHTGELFF.

The chain couples TRBV6-5 to TRBJ2-3; D unresolved. V lost 2 bases and J 1 base, leaving 10 bases between the germline ends. The germline CDR1 and CDR2 sequences are MNHEY and SVGAGI. The CDR3 extends over 15 amino acids. In DNA form, the CDR3 reads TGTGCCAGCAGTTACGAGAATCGCGGCACAGATACGCAGTATTTT. Amino acids: CASSYENRGTDTQYF.

The chain joins TRBV27 to TRBJ2-3; D gene unclear. Trimming took 2 bases from V and 2 from J, leaving 11 bases between them. This CDR3 is built from 15 residues. CDR1 is MNHEY and CDR2 is SMNVEV in the germline V gene (reference sequence). CDR3 sequence reads: CASSLLPTFTDTQYF. Here the CDR3 DNA reads TGTGCCAGCAGTTTACTACCCACCTTCACAGATACGCAGTATTTT.

The CDR3 nucleotides read TGCAGCGGGGTGGTGGGGCGGATGAACACTGAAGCTTTCTTT. It encodes CSGVVGRMNTEAFF. The J gene is TRBJ1-1, the V gene TRBV29-1, with a weak D call TRBD1 (5 bases). CDR3 length: 14 residues. Trimming took 7 bases from V and 0 from J, leaving 15 bases between them. CDR1 SQVTM and CDR2 ANQGSEA come from the germline V gene.

The chain joins TRBV19 to TRBJ2-1, with D possibly TRBD1 on 5 matching bases. Trimming left V 7 bases short and J 0 bases short, with 13 bases between. The germline V gene encodes CDR1 LNHDA and CDR2 SQIVND (reference sequence). This CDR3 is 15 amino acids long. Written as DNA, the CDR3 is TGTGCCAGTAAACAGGACCGCAGCTCCTACAATGAGCAGTTCTTC. Its protein is CASKQDRSSYNEQFF.

The chain combines TRBV7-2 with TRBJ1-5; unclear D gene. CDR1 is SGHTA, CDR2 FQGNSA, per germline. The germline V and J ends were trimmed by 0 bases and 3 bases, with 9 bases remaining between them. CDR3 length equals 15 residues. The CDR3 DNA follows: TGTGCCAGCAGCTTAGCTGGCCAGGTCAATCAGCCCCAGCATTTT. Translation: CASSLAGQVNQPQHF.

The chain is built from TRBV19 and TRBJ1-5, with D tentatively TRBD1 (5 bases). This CDR3 has 14 residues. The germline V and J ends were trimmed by 7 bases and 7 bases, with 17 bases remaining between them. Germline loops: CDR1 LNHDA, CDR2 SQIVND (reference sequence). This CDR3 is CASMPGGVRQPQHF. The CDR3 nucleotides are TGTGCCAGTATGCCAGGAGGGGTTCGACAGCCCCAGCATTTT.

The CDR3, as DNA: TGTGCCAGCTGGGACAACCCCTACGAGCAGTACTTC. Translated: CASWDNPYEQYF. This rearrangement joins TRBV6-1 to TRBJ2-7; the D gene is possibly TRBD1 (6 bases). The CDR3 spans 12 residues. V was cut by 8 bases and J by 2 bases, with 10 bases left in between. CDR1 is MNHNS, CDR2 SASEGT, per germline.

The V and J genes are TRBV6-1 and TRBJ2-7, with 11 bases fitting TRBD2. Losses at the gene ends were 7 bases for V and 3 bases for J; bases not matched to a gene: 5. Germline V lookup: CDR1 MNHNS, CDR2 SASEGT. The CDR3 contains 14 residues. CDR3 sequence reads: CASKLAGEFYEQYF. As DNA, the CDR3 is TGTGCCAGCAAACTAGCGGGAGAATTCTACGAGCAGTACTTC.

The chain uses TRBV6-1 and TRBJ1-5, with a possible D match to TRBD1 (5 bases). V was pared by 3 bases and J by 3 bases, with 12 bases between. The CDR3 is made up of 15 amino acids. Per the germline V gene, CDR1 is MNHNS and CDR2 is SASEGT. As DNA, the CDR3 is TGTGCCAGCAGTGACCTCAGGGAGGTCAATCAGCCCCAGCATTTT. Translating it yields CASSDLREVNQPQHF.

The J gene is TRBJ2-1, the V gene TRBV29-1; 13 bases are a match to TRBD2. CDR3 length: 13 amino acids. From germline, CDR1 is SQVTM and CDR2 ANQGSEA. The V and J ends lost 7 bases and 8 bases, in that order; junction bases with no gene match: 5. The CDR3 protein is CSARTSGRDEQFF. The CDR3, as DNA: TGCAGCGCTAGGACTAGCGGGAGAGATGAGCAGTTCTTC.

CDR3 protein: CASSFKGRDRETQYF. In nucleotides, the CDR3 is TGCGCCAGCAGCTTTAAGGGCAGGGATAGGGAGACCCAGTACTTC. The chain uses TRBV5-1 and TRBJ2-5; possible D gene TRBD1, 5 bases. V was pared by 2 bases and J by 5 bases, with 16 bases between. From germline, CDR1 is SGHRS and CDR2 YFSETQ. The CDR3 is 15 amino acids.

The gene calls are TRBV4-1 and TRBJ1-2; a weak D match, TRBD1 (5 bases). This CDR3 is built from 14 residues. Germline V gene lookup returns CDR1 MGHRA and CDR2 YSYEKL. Trimming cost V 3 bases and J 2 bases, with 10 bases left between them. The CDR3 sequence: CASSHGRGNYGYTF. Written as DNA, the CDR3 is TGCGCCAGCAGCCATGGGCGGGGCAACTATGGCTACACCTTC.

The chain uses TRBV11-2 and TRBJ1-2, with 9 bases identical to TRBD1. This CDR3 spans 13 amino acids. V trimming: 5 bases; J trimming: 4 bases; junction bases outside the gene matches: 2. Germline CDR1 is SGHAT and CDR2 is FQNNGV. CDR3 sequence (DNA): TGTGCCAGCAGCCCACAGGGGGCCTATGGCTACACCTTC. Translation gives CASSPQGAYGYTF. The full variable domain, completed using reference TRBV11-2 and TRBJ1-2, is EAGVAQSPRYKIIEKRQSVAFWCNPISGHATLYWYQQILGQGPKLLIQFQNNGVVDDSQLPKDRFSAERLKGVDSTLKIQPAKLEDSAVYLCASSPQGAYGYTFGSGTRLTVV.

V usage is TRBV6-5 and J usage is TRBJ1-6, with D possibly being TRBD1 (6 bases). The V end was cut by 0 bases, the J end by 10 bases, with 13 bases between. CDR1 and CDR2 from the germline V gene are MNHEY and SVGAGI. The CDR3 is 15 residues long. CDR3 in DNA: TGTGCCAGCAGTTACTCACAGGGTTTGGGGTCACCCCTCCACTTT. The encoded protein is CASSYSQGLGSPLHF.

This chain uses TRBV6-6 with TRBJ2-7, with 8 bases identical to TRBD2. Trimming took 6 bases from V and 0 from J; bases not matched to a gene: 4. The length of the CDR3 is 14 residues. In germline, CDR1 is MNHNY, CDR2 SVGAGI (reference sequence). CDR3 protein: CASSSSGSSYEQYF. The CDR3 DNA follows: TGTGCCAGCAGCTCGAGCGGGAGCTCCTACGAGCAGTACTTC.

The chain couples TRBV7-6 to TRBJ1-4; TRBD1 aligns across 11 bases. This CDR3 is 15 amino acids long. Unmatched junction bases numbered 1, after V lost 0 bases and J lost 7 bases. Germline V CDR1 and CDR2: SGHVS, FNYEAQ. The DNA of the CDR3 is TGTGCCAGCAGCTTAGCGGGACAGGGGGTTGAAAAACTGTTTTTT. This codes for CASSLAGQGVEKLFF.

V is TRBV6-1 and J is TRBJ2-1; the D gene is possibly TRBD2 (6 bases). The CDR3 extends over 15 amino acids. V was clipped by 7 bases and J by 4 bases, with 17 bases between them. CDR1 and CDR2 from the germline V gene are MNHNS and SASEGT. This chain's CDR3 is CASKVAGSGYNEQFF. For the CDR3, the DNA is TGTGCCAGCAAGGTTGCGGGATCAGGTTACAATGAGCAGTTCTTC.

This rearrangement joins TRBV29-1 to TRBJ2-1, with D uncertain. With 5 bases removed from V and 3 bases from J, the gap between germline ends came to 11 bases. This CDR3 contains 13 residues. Germline CDR1 and CDR2: SQVTM and ANQGSEA. In nucleotides, the CDR3 is TGCAGCGTTCTAACAGACGACTACAATGAGCAGTTCTTC. It yields the protein CSVLTDDYNEQFF.

This chain connects TRBV7-9 to TRBJ1-2; TRBD1 might be the D (5 bases). Trimming left V 5 bases short and J 3 bases short, with 13 bases between. The CDR3 length is 14 residues. From germline, CDR1 is SEHNR and CDR2 FQNEAQ (reference sequence). As DNA, the CDR3 is TGTGCCAGCAGCCCCGGCGGGGGAGACTATGGCTACACCTTC. It encodes CASSPGGGDYGYTF.

J is TRBJ2-5 and V is TRBV14, with D perhaps TRBD1 (7 bases). The length of the CDR3 is 15 residues. Germline V lookup: CDR1 SGHDN, CDR2 FVKESK. V was clipped by 3 bases and J by 2 bases, with 13 bases between them. CDR3 DNA: TGTGCCAGCAGCCACATACAGGGGACTCAAGAGACCCAGTACTTC. Its translation: CASSHIQGTQETQYF.